A single sample is the source of the 19 T cell receptor beta chains below, sequenced in a study of shared clonotypes between healthy human individuals. Assay used: immunoSEQ multiplex PCR; TCRdb lists only in-frame clones, some missing. Of a few million clones in the sample, more than 80% are singletons; the top ten hold more than 0.12%. The sequenced sample was naive CD4+ T cells sorted from blood. The subset denotes: CD45RA+ positively selected. These receptors originate from a man aged 18 to 30 in good health.

The J gene is TRBJ2-7, the V gene TRBV7-9, with D possibly matching TRBD1 (6 bases). The CDR3 has 13 residues. From germline, CDR1 is SEHNR and CDR2 FQNEAQ (reference sequence). Trimming took 5 bases from V and 4 from J, leaving 12 bases between them. The CDR3 region is CASSRMGAYEQYF. CDR3 nucleotides: TGTGCCAGCAGCCGAATGGGGGCATACGAGCAGTACTTC.

The chain links TRBV7-2 to TRBJ2-7; 12 bases fit TRBD2. The germline CDR1 and CDR2 sequences are SGHTA and FQGNSA. The CDR3 runs 15 residues. V dropped 6 bases and J dropped 3; count of bases not matched to a gene: 6. The CDR3: CASRKLAGGNYEQYF. The DNA of the CDR3 is TGTGCCAGCAGAAAACTAGCGGGAGGTAACTACGAGCAGTACTTC.

V and J are TRBV19 and TRBJ2-4; tentative D call: TRBD1 (5 bases). V lost 0 bases and J lost 6, with 15 bases in between. The CDR3 length is 16 residues. Germline V CDR1 and CDR2: LNHDA, SQIVND (reference sequence). The CDR3 bases are TGTGCCAGTAGTATAGATTTGAGGCAGGGTGGAAACATTCAGTACTTC. Its translation is CASSIDLRQGGNIQYF.

The chain employs TRBV5-1 and TRBJ2-7; 7 bases are a match to TRBD2. This CDR3 spans 15 amino acids. The V gene end was trimmed by 0 bases and the J gene end by 3 bases; junction bases not matched to a gene: 6. From germline, CDR1 is SGHRS and CDR2 YFSETQ. The CDR3 is CASSLVAGDHYEQYF. The CDR3 DNA reads as TGCGCCAGCAGCTTGGTTGCGGGGGACCACTACGAGCAGTACTTC.

V gene TRBV28 combines with J gene TRBJ1-2; TRBD1 matches 9 bases. Germline V gene sequence: CDR1 MDHEN, CDR2 SYDVKM. Trimming cost V 8 bases and J 4 bases; bases outside gene matches: 11. The CDR3 is 15 amino acids. CDR3 sequence: CASSTGTGTVYGYTF. The CDR3 DNA reads TGTGCCAGCTCTACGGGGACAGGGACCGTCTATGGCTACACCTTC.

The chain links TRBV10-3 to TRBJ2-1, with D unresolved. CDR1 and CDR2 from the germline V gene are ENHRY and SYGVKD. Trimming removed 4 bases from V and 4 bases from J, with 8 bases in between. The CDR3 spans 13 residues. The CDR3 protein is CAISGKMYNEQFF. Written as DNA, the CDR3 is TGTGCCATCAGTGGAAAGATGTACAATGAGCAGTTCTTC.

The J gene is TRBJ2-2, the V gene TRBV6-6; 8 bases are shared with TRBD2. Trimming at V came to 8 bases and at J to 3 bases, leaving 2 bases not matched to a gene. CDR1 is MNHNY, CDR2 SVGAGI, per germline (reference sequence). The CDR3 consists of 13 residues. CDR3 DNA sequence: TGTGCCAGCCGGGGGGGCGACACCGGGGAGCTGTTTTTT. Protein product: CASRGGDTGELFF.

A few counts support this clone. V is TRBV14 and J is TRBJ1-2; D unresolved. The CDR3 sequence is 15 residues long. Looked up from germline, CDR1 is SGHDN and CDR2 is FVKESK. Trimming removed 0 bases from V and 4 bases from J, with 12 bases in between. CDR3 DNA: TGTGCCAGCAGCCAAGAAGGCAGATTTGCCTATGGCTACACCTTC. It yields the protein CASSQEGRFAYGYTF.

Regarding this clone: The sample contains more than one DNA sequence encoding this CDR3. V gene TRBV28 combines with J gene TRBJ1-2; a weak D match, TRBD1 (6 bases). The CDR3 length is 13 residues. Trimming removed 6 bases at V and 3 bases at J, with 11 bases between. Per the germline V gene, CDR1 is MDHEN and CDR2 is SYDVKM. In nucleotides, the CDR3 is TGTGCCAGCAGACCGACAGGAGACTATGGCTACACCTTC. Amino acid sequence: CASRPTGDYGYTF.

V usage is TRBV28 and J usage is TRBJ1-2; 10 bases match TRBD1. The CDR3 runs to 14 residues. V dropped 4 bases and J dropped 8; count of bases not matched to a gene: 7. The V gene's germline CDR1 is MDHEN and CDR2 SYDVKM. The CDR3 spells CASSYQTGGRGYTF. The CDR3 DNA sequence: TGTGCCAGCAGTTATCAGACAGGGGGCCGGGGCTACACCTTC.

The chain employs TRBV5-6 and TRBJ2-7, with D perhaps matching TRBD1 (6 bases). V lost 1 base and J 2 bases, leaving 16 bases between the germline ends. Germline assignment: CDR1 SGHDT and CDR2 YYEEEE. The CDR3 covers 16 residues. The CDR3 here is CASSLQIWDTTYEQYF. The CDR3 region has the DNA TGTGCCAGCAGCTTGCAAATTTGGGACACTACCTACGAGCAGTACTTC.

The chain has TRBV6-1 and TRBJ2-6; unclear D gene. The germline gives CDR1 MNHNS, CDR2 SASEGT. The length of the CDR3 is 20 residues. Trimming removed 2 bases from V and 0 bases from J, with 20 bases in between. The CDR3 coding sequence is TGTGCCAGCAGTGAACCAACCCGGAGACGCCTCCCCTCTGGGGCCAACGTCCTGACTTTC. Translated: CASSEPTRRRLPSGANVLTF.

This clone is a singleton in its sample. This chain uses TRBV5-1 with TRBJ1-2, with a possible D match to TRBD1 (6 bases). V was clipped by 4 bases and J by 0 bases, with 22 bases between them. Germline values: CDR1 SGHRS, CDR2 YFSETQ. This CDR3 spans 18 amino acids. CDR3 loop: CASSRGRDTYNSNYGYTF. In DNA form, the CDR3 reads TGCGCCAGCAGCCGGGGGAGGGACACCTATAACTCTAACTATGGCTACACCTTC.

This clone was observed a single time. The chain couples TRBV27 to TRBJ2-1; 7 bases map to TRBD2. The V gene's germline CDR1 is MNHEY and CDR2 SMNVEV (reference sequence). With 6 bases clipped from V and 9 bases from J, the junction kept 17 bases outside the gene matches. This CDR3 has 16 amino acids. The DNA for the CDR3 is TGTGCCAGCAGCACTTTAGGGGCGGGAGCCCTCAGTGAGCAGTTCTTC. Translated: CASSTLGAGALSEQFF.

The chain combines TRBV19 with TRBJ2-2; D ambiguous. The ends were cut back, 7 bases at V and 6 bases at J, with 18 bases in the middle. The CDR3 is made up of 15 amino acids. Germline values: CDR1 LNHDA, CDR2 SQIVND (reference sequence). CDR3 protein: CASKEGRGYPGELFF. In DNA, the CDR3 is TGTGCCAGTAAGGAAGGTCGTGGGTATCCCGGGGAGCTGTTTTTT.

The genes are TRBV6-1 and TRBJ2-1; D ambiguous. Germline values: CDR1 MNHNS, CDR2 SASEGT. Trimming removed 4 bases at V and 0 bases at J, with 7 bases between. CDR3 size: 14 residues. For the CDR3, the DNA is TGTGCCAGCAGTGGTACGGACTCCTACAATGAGCAGTTCTTC. It yields the protein CASSGTDSYNEQFF.

The chain links TRBV12-5 to TRBJ2-5; D call uncertain. This CDR3 is built from 12 residues. V lost 6 bases, J lost 4 bases, and 9 bases lay in between. CDR1 and CDR2 (germline): LGHNT, FRNRAP. CDR3: CASGTRGETQYF. DNA of the CDR3: TGTGCTAGTGGAACTCGAGGAGAGACCCAGTACTTC.

V and J are TRBV30 and TRBJ1-4, with 8 nucleotides matching TRBD1. Germline lookup yields CDR1 GTSNPN and CDR2 SVGIG (reference sequence). The V gene end was trimmed by 4 bases and the J gene end by 3 bases; junction bases not matched to a gene: 7. This CDR3 region has 15 residues. The chain's CDR3 is CAWTPLDRANEKLFF. DNA for the CDR3: TGTGCCTGGACCCCCCTGGACAGGGCTAATGAAAAACTGTTTTTT.

The CDR3 loop reads CASSVAGGGGAVYEQYF. The CDR3 DNA reads TGTGCCAGCAGCGTAGCGGGAGGAGGGGGCGCGGTCTACGAGCAGTACTTC. The gene calls are TRBV9 and TRBJ2-7; D may correspond to TRBD1 or TRBD2 (7 bases each). Trimming took 0 bases from V and 3 from J, leaving 19 bases between them. The germline gives CDR1 SGDLS, CDR2 YYNGEE. The CDR3 totals 17 residues.